The 6 T cell receptor beta chains in this list originate from one sample, sequenced in a study of cytomegalovirus exposure and HLA in healthy donors. The repertoire was sequenced with immunoSEQ multiplex PCR; TCRdb's copy has only in-frame clones and lacks some. This table holds around 140,000 clones, over 80% found once. The sample was PBMCs. The receptors come from a man aged 18 to 30 in good health and CMV-seropositive.

This chain joins TRBV2 and TRBJ2-7; 7 bases fit TRBD1. Germline V gene data show CDR1 as SNHLY and CDR2 as FYNNEI. The V and J ends lost 7 bases and 3 bases, in that order; junction bases with no gene match: 12. The CDR3 is made up of 15 amino acids. The DNA for the CDR3 is TGTGCCAGCACCTCACAGGGGCCCATTAGCTACGAGCAGTACTTC. Its translation is CASTSQGPISYEQYF.

This clone was counted between two and nine times. This chain uses TRBV18 with TRBJ2-7, with 11 bases lining up with TRBD2. From germline, CDR1 is KGHSH and CDR2 LQKENI. This CDR3 spans 17 amino acids. With 0 bases clipped from V and 2 bases from J, the junction kept 6 bases outside the gene matches. CDR3 residues: CASSPPSLAGETYEQYF. In DNA form, the CDR3 reads TGTGCCAGCTCACCACCGTCACTAGCGGGGGAGACCTACGAGCAGTACTTC.

The chain joins TRBV28 to TRBJ2-1; 13 bases map to TRBD2. The CDR3 contains 18 residues. Germline values: CDR1 MDHEN, CDR2 SYDVKM. Unmatched junction bases numbered 6, after V lost 2 bases and J lost 2 bases. The CDR3 DNA is TGTGCCAGCAGTTTAAAGGGACTAGCGGGACGTACCTACAATGAGCAGTTCTTC. It codes for CASSLKGLAGRTYNEQFF.

In its sample, this clone was seen a few times. The rearrangement uses TRBV6-5 and TRBJ1-1; tentatively, D is TRBD1 (5 bases). The CDR3 spans 14 residues. Deletions cut 6 bases from V and 6 bases from J, with 17 bases between. Germline assignment: CDR1 MNHEY and CDR2 SVGAGI. The CDR3 nucleotides are TGTGCCAGCAGGCGAACTGGAGGGGCGGCTGAAGCTTTCTTT. The encoded protein is CASRRTGGAAEAFF.

The chain employs TRBV5-1 and TRBJ2-7; 8 bases are a match to TRBD1. Germline V gives CDR1 SGHRS, CDR2 YFSETQ. The trim removed 3 bases at V and 6 bases at J, leaving 5 bases unmatched. The CDR3 has 13 residues. The CDR3 here is CASSSVQGVEQYF. CDR3 nucleotides: TGCGCCAGCAGCTCAGTACAGGGGGTCGAGCAGTACTTC. Full variable domain (rest looked up from reference TRBV5-1 and TRBJ2-7): KAGVTQTPRYLIKTRGQQVTLSCSPISGHRSVSWYQQTPGQGLQFLFEYFSETQRNKGNFPGRFSGRQFSNSRSEMNVSTLELGDSALYLCASSSVQGVEQYFGPGTRLTVT.

The chain recombines TRBV5-4 with TRBJ1-2; D gene uncertain. Per the germline V gene, CDR1 is SGHNT and CDR2 is YYREEE (reference sequence). The V end lost 0 bases, the J end lost 0 bases, and 9 bases lay between the germline ends. The CDR3 covers 15 residues. For the CDR3, the DNA is TGTGCCAGCAGCTTGGGACGGAGCACTAACTATGGCTACACCTTC. Protein sequence: CASSLGRSTNYGYTF. The variable domain in full, completed from reference TRBV5-4 and TRBJ1-2, reads ETGVTQSPTHLIKTRGQQVTLRCSSQSGHNTVSWYQQALGQGPQFIFQYYREEENGRGNFPPRFSGLQFPNYSSELNVNALELDDSALYLCASSLGRSTNYGYTFGSGTRLTVV.